This is a list of T cell receptor beta chains from one sample in a study of shared clonotypes between healthy human individuals. Measured with immunoSEQ multiplex PCR; TCRdb has only the in-frame clones, and not every one. The sample records approximately 530,000 clones, 95% to 97% being singletons. Sequenced input: naive CD4+ T cells sorted from blood. The receptor source for this set is a woman in her 30s in good health. The CDR3 runs from the conserved cysteine through the conserved F or W. A D gene is named only where the DNA matches it firmly. The size of a clone is reported for some rows only, either as once, few or many, or as a class for expanded clones.

V,J,size,D,CDR3,DNA
TRBV11-2,TRBJ2-7,NA,TRBD2,CASRGLALPEQYF,TGTGCCAGCAGGGGACTAGCGTTACCCGAGCAGTACTTC
TRBV5-4,TRBJ2-2,NA,NA,CASSLTTAPTGELFF,TGTGCCAGCAGCTTGACCACAGCACCCACCGGGGAGCTGTTTTTT
TRBV7-2,TRBJ2-1,NA,NA,CASSLARSDEQFF,TGTGCCAGCAGCTTAGCACGGAGCGACGAGCAGTTCTTC
TRBV10-3,TRBJ2-7,NA,NA,CAIGEGDSYEQYF,TGTGCCATCGGAGAGGGGGACTCCTACGAGCAGTACTTC
TRBV5-1,TRBJ1-1,NA,NA,CASGLGGSDMNTEAFF,TGCGCCAGCGGGTTGGGTGGTTCGGATATGAACACTGAAGCTTTCTTT
TRBV27,TRBJ2-7,NA,TRBD2,CASSFGGRGSYEQYF,TGTGCCAGCAGTTTCGGCGGGAGGGGCTCCTACGAGCAGTACTTC
TRBV25-1,TRBJ1-2,NA,NA,CASSPDGTNYGYTF,TGTGCCAGCAGCCCGGACGGAACTAACTATGGCTACACCTTC
TRBV4-1,TRBJ1-2,NA,TRBD1,CASSQGDRGLGGYTF,TGCGCCAGCAGCCAAGGAGACAGGGGGTTAGGAGGCTACACCTTC
TRBV18,TRBJ1-3,NA,NA,CASSPGRDSGNTIYF,TGTGCCAGCTCACCAGGCCGGGACTCTGGAAACACCATATATTTT
TRBV6-6,TRBJ1-4,NA,TRBD1,CASRPGQGNEKLFF,TGTGCCAGCAGGCCCGGACAGGGTAATGAAAAACTGTTTTTT
TRBV27,TRBJ2-6,NA,NA,CAARGLSRSGANVLTF,TGTGCCGCTCGGGGACTTTCCCGCTCTGGGGCCAACGTCCTGACTTTC
TRBV7-6,TRBJ2-5,NA,TRBD2,CASSTGGSRETQYF,TGTGCCAGCAGCACGGGAGGGAGTAGGGAGACCCAGTACTTC
TRBV2,TRBJ2-1,few,NA,CASRGSLADNEQFF,TGTGCCAGCAGGGGGTCGCTTGCCGACAATGAGCAGTTCTTC
TRBV4-1,TRBJ1-1,NA,TRBD1,CASRPGQGANTEAFF,TGCGCCAGCAGACCGGGACAGGGGGCGAACACTGAAGCTTTCTTT
TRBV28,TRBJ1-2,NA,NA,CASSRLYPSNYGYTF,TGTGCCAGCAGTCGACTCTACCCTTCGAACTATGGCTACACCTTC
TRBV27,TRBJ2-7,NA,NA,CASSRLTASYEQYF,TGTGCCAGCAGTCGATTGACTGCCTCCTACGAGCAGTACTTC